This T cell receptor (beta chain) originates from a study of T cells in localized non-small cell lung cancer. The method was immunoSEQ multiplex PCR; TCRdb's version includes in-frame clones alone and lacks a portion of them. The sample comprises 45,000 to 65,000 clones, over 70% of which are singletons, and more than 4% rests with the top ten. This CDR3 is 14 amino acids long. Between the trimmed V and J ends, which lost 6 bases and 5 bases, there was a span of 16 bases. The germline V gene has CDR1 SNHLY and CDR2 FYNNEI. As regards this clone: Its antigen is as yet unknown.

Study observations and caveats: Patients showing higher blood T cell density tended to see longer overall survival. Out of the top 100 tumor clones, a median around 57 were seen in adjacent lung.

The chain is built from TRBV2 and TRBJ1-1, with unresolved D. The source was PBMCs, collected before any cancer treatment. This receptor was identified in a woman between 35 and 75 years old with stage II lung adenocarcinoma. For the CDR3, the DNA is TGTGCCAGCAGGGAGACCGGCGAATCTACTGAAGCTTTCTTT. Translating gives CASRETGESTEAFF.